This T cell receptor (beta chain) was profiled in a study of cytomegalovirus exposure and HLA in healthy donors. The PCR employed 60 Vbeta primers together with 13 Jbeta primers. Profiled with immunoSEQ multiplex PCR; TCRdb holds only in-frame clones, not every one. The sample lists 100,000 to 150,000 clones; around three quarters were seen once. The CDR3 runs to 13 residues. Germline values: CDR1 SGHTA, CDR2 FQGTGA. V lost 5 bases, J lost 5 bases, and 10 bases lay in between. Sequencing was done on a sample of PBMCs. The chain links TRBV7-3 to TRBJ2-1; D unresolved. This sequence was found in a woman aged 45-59 years in good health and CMV-seronegative. The CDR3 DNA reads TGTGCCAGCAGCCCGTACAGTAACAATGAGCAGTTCTTC. Translating it yields CASSPYSNNEQFF.